This passage covers 27 T cell receptor beta chains from one sample sequenced in a study of CD8+ T cells in alopecia areata. RNA was isolated and reverse transcribed to cDNA, the sequencing template. Clones were sequenced by immunoSEQ multiplex PCR, and TCRdb holds only the in-frame ones, with some missing. This sample has roughly 140,000 clones; about four fifths occur once, and the top ten carry approximately 25%. Treatment indicated: oral pan-JAK inhibitor, 5-10 mg twice daily. This sample comprised CD8+ T cells sorted from blood, obtained at week 4, from a patient treated with tofacitinib. The origin of the receptors is a human donor with alopecia areata.

The chain links TRBV7-9 to TRBJ2-3; 10 bases align to TRBD2. The germline V gene has CDR1 SEHNR and CDR2 FQNEAQ (reference sequence). The J segment lost 4 bases and the V segment lost 6 bases, leaving 13 bases of the junction unmatched. The CDR3 has 17 amino acids. The CDR3 region is CASSPSGGASLADTQYF. CDR3 coding DNA: TGTGCCAGCAGTCCCAGCGGGGGGGCCTCTCTTGCAGATACGCAGTATTTT.

The V call is TRBV25-1, the J call TRBJ1-1; possible D gene TRBD1, 5 bases. Germline assignment: CDR1 MGHDK and CDR2 SYGVNS. Trimming pared 7 bases from V and 2 bases from J, leaving 17 bases between. The CDR3 sequence is 15 residues long. The chain's CDR3 is CASTQWQGGNTEAFF. In DNA, the CDR3 is TGTGCCAGCACCCAATGGCAGGGAGGAAACACTGAAGCTTTCTTT.

As regards this clone: Sequence at one end of the junction differs from germline and may be a read error. The chain recombines TRBV29-1 with TRBJ2-1; D is uncertain. From germline, CDR1 is SQVTM and CDR2 ANQGSEA. CDR3 length equals 12 residues. This CDR3 is CSVVTPYSEQFF. In DNA form, the CDR3 reads TGCAGCGTTGTTACGCCCTACAGTGAGCAGTTCTTC.

The rearrangement joins TRBV4-1 to TRBJ2-7, with TRBD1 matching over 8 bases. The CDR3 loop spans 15 amino acids. Trimming cost V 0 bases and J 3 bases; bases outside gene matches: 4. Germline CDR1 is MGHRA and CDR2 is YSYEKL. As DNA, the CDR3 is TGCGCCAGCAGCCAAGATATAGGACAGGGCTACGAGCAGTACTTC. Encoded protein: CASSQDIGQGYEQYF.

The J gene is TRBJ2-2, the V gene TRBV7-9, with D possibly being TRBD2 (6 bases). Germline V CDR1 and CDR2: SEHNR, FQNEAQ (reference sequence). Trimming took 5 bases from V and 1 from J, leaving 20 bases between them. The CDR3 runs 18 residues. For the CDR3, the DNA is TGTGCCAGCAGCCCAAAGGAAGGCGGGACCGAGAACACCGGGGAGCTGTTTTTT. Translated: CASSPKEGGTENTGELFF.

The J gene is TRBJ2-5, the V gene TRBV15, with D tentatively TRBD1 or TRBD2 (5 bases each). V was trimmed by 0 bases and J by 4 bases, leaving 18 bases between them. The CDR3 runs to 17 residues. The germline gives CDR1 LNHNV, CDR2 YYDKDF (reference sequence). The CDR3 loop is CATSRDQRGEEGETQYF. CDR3 DNA: TGTGCCACCAGCAGAGATCAGAGAGGGGAAGAGGGAGAGACCCAGTACTTC. The whole variable domain, remainder taken from reference TRBV15 and TRBJ2-5, is DAMVIQNPRYQVTQFGKPVTLSCSQTLNHNVMYWYQQKSSQAPKLLFHYYDKDFNNEADTPDNFQSRRPNTSFCFLDIRSPGLGDTAMYLCATSRDQRGEEGETQYFGPGTRLLVL.

This clone appeared a single time. The chain has TRBV5-1 and TRBJ2-3, with 8 bases matching TRBD2. The J segment lost 4 bases and the V segment lost 4 bases, leaving 14 bases of the junction unmatched. The CDR3 is made up of 17 amino acids. The V gene's germline CDR1 is SGHRS and CDR2 YFSETQ. CDR3 DNA sequence: TGCGCCAGCAGCCCTCGAGGATCGGGGGGGCCAGCAGATACGCAGTATTTT. It is translated as CASSPRGSGGPADTQYF.

This clone is a singleton in its sample. V and J are TRBV2 and TRBJ2-3; 12 nucleotides agree with TRBD2. CDR3 length equals 18 residues. The junction had 11 bases not matched to a gene; V was cut back by 4 bases and J by 3 bases. Germline lookup yields CDR1 SNHLY and CDR2 FYNNEI. CDR3 DNA sequence: TGTGCCAGCAGTGTTACTAGCGGGGGGCCCCCAAGGACAGATACGCAGTATTTT. It yields the protein CASSVTSGGPPRTDTQYF.

This chain uses TRBV27 with TRBJ2-7; D may be TRBD1 (6 bases). Trimming removed 5 bases at V and 6 bases at J, with 17 bases between. The germline gives CDR1 MNHEY, CDR2 SMNVEV (reference sequence). The CDR3 runs 14 residues. Here the CDR3 reads CASSLRTALGEQYF. The DNA of the CDR3 is TGTGCCAGCAGTCTCCGGACAGCCCTAGGCGAGCAGTACTTC.

The chain combines TRBV7-9 with TRBJ2-1, with D perhaps matching TRBD1 (5 bases). The V end was cut by 4 bases, the J end by 8 bases, with 18 bases between. The CDR3 runs to 15 residues. Per the germline V gene, CDR1 is SEHNR and CDR2 is FQNEAQ (reference sequence). CDR3 sequence reads: CASSSSMTADDEQFF. CDR3 DNA sequence: TGTGCCAGCAGCTCATCGATGACAGCAGACGATGAGCAGTTCTTC.

This chain connects TRBV29-1 to TRBJ2-3; D call uncertain. Looked up from germline, CDR1 is SQVTM and CDR2 is ANQGSEA. Trimming cost V 4 bases and J 6 bases, with 11 bases left between them. This CDR3 is built from 12 residues. The DNA of the CDR3 is TGCAGCGTTGTACTGGCAGCCGATACGCAGTATTTT. Amino acids: CSVVLAADTQYF.

The CDR3 loop is CASSLTGTGKIGETQYF. DNA for the CDR3: TGCGCCAGCAGCTTGACCGGGACAGGGAAAATCGGAGAGACCCAGTACTTC. The gene calls are TRBV5-1 and TRBJ2-5, with TRBD1 matching 9 bases. The CDR3 covers 17 residues. Germline CDR1 SGHRS, CDR2 YFSETQ. V dropped 1 base and J dropped 4; count of bases not matched to a gene: 11.

This clone came up a few times. The chain employs TRBV12-5 and TRBJ2-5; possibly TRBD1 for D (6 bases). This CDR3 region has 14 residues. Germline V gives CDR1 LGHNT, CDR2 FRNRAP. Trimming took 4 bases from V and 5 from J, leaving 14 bases between them. Here the CDR3 DNA reads TGTGCTAGTGGTTCGGACAGAGTTTGGGAGACCCAGTACTTC. The encoded protein is CASGSDRVWETQYF.

The chain carries TRBV7-9 and TRBJ2-1, with D uncertain. Per germline, CDR1 SEHNR and CDR2 FQNEAQ (reference sequence). The CDR3 length is 14 residues. The V end was cut by 8 bases, the J end by 0 bases, with 11 bases between. The CDR3 DNA reads as TGTGCCAGCCCCCCCGGCAGCTCCTACAATGAGCAGTTCTTC. It translates to CASPPGSSYNEQFF.

CDR3 protein: CASSHRYMNTEAFF. The CDR3 DNA reads as TGTGCCAGCAGCCACAGGTACATGAACACTGAAGCTTTCTTT. The chain employs TRBV14 and TRBJ1-1; D unclear. V was trimmed by 3 bases and J by 0 bases, leaving 8 bases between them. CDR1 is SGHDN and CDR2 is FVKESK in the germline V gene. The CDR3 contains 14 residues.

The chain links TRBV7-2 to TRBJ2-1; D unclear. Germline V gene sequence: CDR1 SGHTA, CDR2 FQGNSA. The V and J ends lost 2 bases and 1 base respectively, with 0 bases between them. The CDR3 contains 12 residues. The CDR3: CASSLSYNEQFF. The CDR3 DNA follows: TGTGCCAGCAGCTTATCCTACAATGAGCAGTTCTTC.

This rearrangement joins TRBV4-1 to TRBJ2-7; 15 nucleotides agree with TRBD2. The CDR3 sequence is 15 residues long. Trimming removed 4 bases from V and 3 bases from J; junction bases left unmatched: 1. Germline V gene data show CDR1 as MGHRA and CDR2 as YSYEKL. CDR3 sequence: CASSPGLAGGYEQYF. The CDR3 DNA is TGCGCCAGCAGCCCGGGACTAGCGGGGGGCTACGAGCAGTACTTC.

The chain couples TRBV5-4 to TRBJ1-2, with D tentatively TRBD1 (5 bases). This CDR3 comprises 13 residues. V lost 5 bases to trimming and J lost 6 bases, with 14 bases between them. Germline V CDR1 and CDR2: SGHNT, YYREEE (reference sequence). As DNA, the CDR3 is TGTGCCAGCAGATCGGCGTCAGGGAATGGCTACACCTTC. Amino acid sequence: CASRSASGNGYTF.

The chain joins TRBV4-1 to TRBJ2-1; TRBD1 matches 9 bases. Losses at the gene ends were 4 bases for V and 12 bases for J; bases not matched to a gene: 7. CDR3 length: 13 amino acids. CDR1 and CDR2 (germline): MGHRA, YSYEKL. CDR3 sequence (DNA): TGCGCCAGCAGCCCAATACAGGGGGCTTGGCAGTTCTTC. Its protein product is CASSPIQGAWQFF.

The CDR3 nucleotides are TGTGCCAGCAGCTTAGCAACAGGGCGTACAGATACGCAGTATTTT. As protein: CASSLATGRTDTQYF. The rearrangement uses TRBV7-2 and TRBJ2-3, with TRBD1 as a possible D gene (6 bases). The CDR3 runs to 15 residues. Between the trimmed V and J ends, which lost 0 bases and 3 bases, there was a span of 10 bases. Germline lookup yields CDR1 SGHTA and CDR2 FQGNSA.

The chain joins TRBV7-9 to TRBJ2-3; D gene uncertain. Trimming pared 2 bases from V and 2 bases from J, leaving 14 bases between. The CDR3 totals 16 residues. The V gene's germline CDR1 is SEHNR and CDR2 FQNEAQ (reference sequence). In DNA, the CDR3 is TGTGCCAGCAGCTTATCGCGTGATCAGAACACAGATACGCAGTATTTT. Its protein product is CASSLSRDQNTDTQYF.

The rearrangement uses TRBV4-2 and TRBJ2-7, with D perhaps given as TRBD1 or TRBD2 (6 bases each). Trimming shortened V by 1 base and J by 2 bases, and 12 bases separated the two germline ends. CDR1 and CDR2 (germline): LGHNA, YNFKEQ. The CDR3 covers 15 residues. In nucleotides, the CDR3 is TGTGCCAGCAGCCAAGTGAAGGGGGGCACCTACGAGCAGTACTTC. Amino acids: CASSQVKGGTYEQYF.

The chain recombines TRBV7-9 with TRBJ2-7; TRBD1 agrees at 8 bases. The V segment lost 1 base and the J segment 5 bases; nucleotides outside the gene matches: 7. Per germline, CDR1 SEHNR and CDR2 FQNEAQ (reference sequence). The CDR3 totals 15 residues. This CDR3 is CASSLVTRGLNEQYF. As DNA, the CDR3 is TGTGCCAGCAGCTTAGTTACCAGGGGGCTAAACGAGCAGTACTTC.

The gene calls are TRBV4-1 and TRBJ2-7, with a weak D call TRBD1 (5 bases). The CDR3 is 15 residues long. Deletions cut 4 bases from V and 1 base from J, with 14 bases between. The V gene's germline CDR1 is MGHRA and CDR2 YSYEKL. The CDR3, as DNA: TGCGCCAGCAGCCCCCAAACTGACAGTTCCTACGAGCAGTACTTC. It translates to CASSPQTDSSYEQYF.

V is TRBV27 and J is TRBJ1-1; D may be TRBD1 (5 bases). V dropped 6 bases and J dropped 2 bases, with 13 bases sitting between them. Looked up from germline, CDR1 is MNHEY and CDR2 is SMNVEV (reference sequence). The CDR3 is made up of 14 amino acids. In nucleotides, the CDR3 is TGTGCCAGCAGCAAGGGAACAGGCAACACTGAAGCTTTCTTT. The encoded protein is CASSKGTGNTEAFF.

The chain links TRBV4-1 to TRBJ1-3; a weak D match, TRBD1 (5 bases). This CDR3 spans 16 amino acids. Germline CDR1 and CDR2: MGHRA and YSYEKL. Trimming cost V 0 bases and J 3 bases, with 12 bases left between them. The CDR3 region has the DNA TGCGCCAGCAGCCAAGACGCAGGGTCGGGTGGAAACACCATATATTTT. This translates into CASSQDAGSGGNTIYF.

This clone occurred a few times. This chain connects TRBV19 to TRBJ2-1, with 11 bases matching TRBD1. The germline gives CDR1 LNHDA, CDR2 SQIVND (reference sequence). The CDR3 length is 16 residues. The junction had 5 bases not matched to a gene; V was cut back by 3 bases and J by 4 bases. The chain's CDR3 is CASSMTGTGGYNEQFF. CDR3 bases: TGTGCCAGTAGTATGACCGGGACAGGGGGTTACAATGAGCAGTTCTTC.